The 18 T cell receptor beta chains reported below all come from one sample, sequenced in a study of cytomegalovirus exposure and HLA in healthy donors. The PCR ran on 60 Vbeta and 13 Jbeta primers. Clones were sequenced by immunoSEQ multiplex PCR, and TCRdb holds only the in-frame ones, with some missing. In the table there are about 150,000 clones, 66% of which are singletons. The sample was PBMCs. These TCRs come from an older woman in good health and CMV-seronegative.

The V gene is TRBV5-1, the J gene TRBJ2-1; 8 nucleotides agree with TRBD2. There are 15 residues in the CDR3. Germline trimming cut 5 bases from V and 3 bases from J; bases unmatched to any gene: 7. The V gene's germline CDR1 is SGHRS and CDR2 YFSETQ. CDR3 sequence: CASSRERGIYNEQFF. The CDR3 DNA reads TGCGCCAGCAGTAGGGAGCGGGGGATCTACAATGAGCAGTTCTTC. Together with reference TRBV5-1 and TRBJ2-1, the CDR3 gives the full variable domain: KAGVTQTPRYLIKTRGQQVTLSCSPISGHRSVSWYQQTPGQGLQFLFEYFSETQRNKGNFPGRFSGRQFSNSRSEMNVSTLELGDSALYLCASSRERGIYNEQFFGPGTRLTVL.

The rearrangement joins TRBV27 to TRBJ2-3, with 10 bases identical to TRBD2. Losses at the gene ends were 4 bases for V and 0 bases for J; bases not matched to a gene: 4. Germline V CDR1 and CDR2: MNHEY, SMNVEV (reference sequence). The CDR3 spans 16 residues. CDR3 sequence reads: CASSSLAGVSTDTQYF. CDR3 bases: TGTGCCAGCAGTTCCCTAGCGGGAGTCAGCACAGATACGCAGTATTTT.

The V gene is TRBV2, the J gene TRBJ1-2; D is ambiguous. Per the germline V gene, CDR1 is SNHLY and CDR2 is FYNNEI. With 7 bases removed from V and 6 bases from J, the gap between germline ends came to 21 bases. The CDR3 is 15 amino acids. The chain's CDR3 is CASTPTSAGLNGYTF. The CDR3 coding sequence is TGTGCCAGCACCCCGACATCGGCGGGCCTCAATGGCTACACCTTC.

V and J are TRBV7-9 and TRBJ1-2, with D unresolved. V was pared by 7 bases and J by 4 bases, with 7 bases between. This CDR3 has 11 residues. The germline V gene encodes CDR1 SEHNR and CDR2 FQNEAQ (reference sequence). CDR3 in amino acids: CASTQFYGYTF. CDR3 sequence (DNA): TGTGCCAGCACCCAGTTCTATGGCTACACCTTC.

The rearrangement uses TRBV7-2 and TRBJ1-2; 7 bases are a match to TRBD1. V shed 1 base and J 6 bases; nucleotides not matched to a gene: 11. The CDR3 consists of 16 residues. CDR1 SGHTA and CDR2 FQGNSA come from the germline V gene. The CDR3 coding sequence is TGTGCCAGCAGCTTAGGGCCTTTCTCAGGGGGAAATGGCTACACCTTC. This encodes CASSLGPFSGGNGYTF.

The J gene is TRBJ2-5, the V gene TRBV11-2; D is possibly TRBD1 (6 bases). This CDR3 is 15 amino acids long. Germline CDR1 is SGHAT and CDR2 is FQNNGV. Trimming pared 5 bases from V and 7 bases from J, leaving 20 bases between. Here the CDR3 reads CASSPPDSQGWTQYF. The CDR3 DNA sequence: TGTGCCAGCAGCCCGCCGGACAGTCAGGGTTGGACCCAGTACTTC.

This chain links TRBV5-1 with TRBJ2-1, with TRBD2 matching 8 bases. The germline CDR1 and CDR2 sequences are SGHRS and YFSETQ. The V gene end was trimmed by 2 bases and the J gene end by 9 bases; junction bases not matched to a gene: 13. The CDR3 length is 16 residues. The CDR3 protein is CASSLIIGRGGSEQFF. The CDR3 DNA reads TGCGCCAGCAGCTTAATCATAGGACGGGGGGGCAGTGAGCAGTTCTTC.

The rearrangement links TRBV6-1 to TRBJ2-7; 12 nucleotides agree with TRBD1. This CDR3 is built from 17 residues. CDR1 and CDR2 (germline): MNHNS, SASEGT. The J segment lost 5 bases and the V segment lost 4 bases, leaving 12 bases of the junction unmatched. This CDR3 reads CASSATGTGGAWDEQYF. CDR3 DNA: TGTGCCAGCAGTGCCACCGGGACAGGGGGCGCTTGGGACGAGCAGTACTTC.

The chain joins TRBV4-2 to TRBJ1-1; 10 bases map to TRBD1. CDR1 and CDR2 (germline): LGHNA, YNFKEQ. The CDR3 loop spans 15 amino acids. J gave up 1 base and V 7 bases, and 6 bases lay outside the gene matches. The DNA of the CDR3 is TGTGCCAGCATCGACAGGGGGCGCCGGAACACTGAAGCTTTCTTT. Translated, it gives CASIDRGRRNTEAFF.

The chain combines TRBV5-6 with TRBJ2-3; 7 positions match TRBD1. V lost 1 base to trimming and J lost 3 bases; unmatched junction nucleotides: 8. The CDR3 loop spans 16 amino acids. Germline V gene data show CDR1 as SGHDT and CDR2 as YYEEEE. Written as DNA, the CDR3 is TGTGCCAGCAGCTTGCGGTTTTCGGGACAGACAGATACGCAGTATTTT. It codes for CASSLRFSGQTDTQYF. Using reference TRBV5-6 and TRBJ2-3 for the parts outside the CDR3, the full variable domain is DAGVTQSPTHLIKTRGQQVTLRCSPKSGHDTVSWYQQALGQGPQFIFQYYEEEERQRGNFPDRFSGHQFPNYSSELNVNALLLGDSALYLCASSLRFSGQTDTQYFGPGTRLTVL.

V usage is TRBV7-2 and J usage is TRBJ1-2; 8 bases line up with TRBD1. The germline gives CDR1 SGHTA, CDR2 FQGNSA. The length of the CDR3 is 17 residues. Trimming cost V 4 bases and J 2 bases; bases outside gene matches: 12. The CDR3 here is CASSSATGTGVNYGYTF. The CDR3 DNA is TGTGCCAGCAGCTCAGCAACCGGGACAGGTGTCAACTATGGCTACACCTTC. The variable domain in full, with the rest retrieved from reference TRBV7-2 and TRBJ1-2, is GAGVSQSPSNKVTEKGKDVELRCDPISGHTALYWYRQSLGQGLEFLIYFQGNSAPDKSGLPSDRFSAERTGGSVSTLTIQRTQQEDSAVYLCASSSATGTGVNYGYTFGSGTRLTVV.

This CDR3 is CSVLVQINQPQHF. The CDR3 nucleotides are TGCAGCGTTCTCGTACAGATCAATCAGCCCCAGCATTTT. The J gene is TRBJ1-5, the V gene TRBV29-1; D ambiguous. V dropped 5 bases and J dropped 3 bases, with 11 bases sitting between them. In germline, CDR1 is SQVTM, CDR2 ANQGSEA. The CDR3 length is 13 residues.

The genes are TRBV4-3 and TRBJ2-7, with a tentative D call TRBD1 (8 bases). Germline CDR1 LGHNA, CDR2 YSLEER. The CDR3 totals 16 residues. Trimming shortened V by 2 bases and J by 3 bases, and 17 bases separated the two germline ends. The CDR3 is CASSQKHRGGFYEQYF. The CDR3 nucleotides are TGCGCCAGCAGCCAAAAACACAGGGGGGGATTCTACGAGCAGTACTTC.

The sample holds a few counts of this clone. V usage is TRBV2 and J usage is TRBJ2-1; 9 bases are shared with TRBD1. This CDR3 is 13 amino acids long. V trimming: 6 bases; J trimming: 15 bases; junction bases outside the gene matches: 12. Germline V gene sequence: CDR1 SNHLY, CDR2 FYNNEI. The CDR3 bases are TGTGCCAGCAGGCTCGATAAGGGACAGGGAGGGTTCTTC. Protein sequence: CASRLDKGQGGFF.

CDR3 sequence (DNA): TGTGCCAGCAGCTCTACTAGTAAGCCCCCCCCGCCTGCAGATACGCAGTATTTT. Protein product: CASSSTSKPPPPADTQYF. V usage is TRBV7-9 and J usage is TRBJ2-3; D perhaps matches TRBD2 (5 bases). Trimming cost V 4 bases and J 4 bases, with 24 bases left between them. The germline V gene has CDR1 SEHNR and CDR2 FQNEAQ (reference sequence). The CDR3 sequence is 18 residues long.

V usage is TRBV2 and J usage is TRBJ2-5; D is possibly TRBD2 (6 bases). The CDR3 extends over 18 amino acids. V gave up 1 base and J gave up 0 bases, with 18 bases separating them. From germline, CDR1 is SNHLY and CDR2 FYNNEI. CDR3 nucleotide sequence: TGTGCCAGCAGTGAAGGACTAGGACTGCGGCGGGACCAAGAGACCCAGTACTTC. Translation: CASSEGLGLRRDQETQYF.

This clone was recorded only once. The rearrangement joins TRBV6-5 to TRBJ1-2, with 8 nucleotides matching TRBD1. The CDR3 consists of 15 residues. From germline, CDR1 is MNHEY and CDR2 SVGAGI. V lost 2 bases to trimming and J lost 7 bases; unmatched junction nucleotides: 9. The CDR3 bases are TGTGCCAGCAGTTACGGGCCCCAGGGGGCTGGTGGCTACACCTTC. Its translation: CASSYGPQGAGGYTF.

The DNA for the CDR3 is TGTGCCAGTAGGAAACTAGCGGGAGGGGGCAATGAGCAGTTCTTC. Protein sequence: CASRKLAGGGNEQFF. The rearrangement joins TRBV19 to TRBJ2-1, with 13 bases identical to TRBD2. The V gene's germline CDR1 is LNHDA and CDR2 SQIVND (reference sequence). The CDR3 is 15 residues long. Germline trimming cut 6 bases from V and 6 bases from J; bases unmatched to any gene: 5.